This T cell receptor (beta chain) comes out of a study of blood T cell repertoires in COVID-19 (dated by TCRdb to 2019 to 2021). Broadly, across the study: The collaborator samples originated in the United States, Italy and Spain and spanned the acute and convalescent phases of COVID-19. The prospective study material was composed of cDNA or gDNA derived from T cells, B-cell-depleted T cells, or PBMCs. Subjects who had been exposed to COVID-19, were actively infected with it, or had recovered from it provided the deeply sampled blood TCRbeta repertoires that made up the dataset. A freely available public database, intended as a resource for researchers studying the immune response to SARS-CoV-2, is where the repertoires were released. The samples were drawn from the first 160 participants of the ongoing ImmuneRACE study and from 950 to 1,500 subjects provided by 6 global collaborators. A de-identified subject ID, COVID-19 status, age in years and sex were almost always included in the sample metadata. Where HLA class I and class II types were available, the types were taken from metadata supplied by the sample provider, not from assay-based typing.

Details on this clone: Its cognate antigen has yet to be identified. The sample holds no much larger clone one base away, and base qualities are not on file.

TCRbeta CDR3 regions were amplified from genomic DNA by means of the immunoSEQ Assay, a bias-controlled multiplex PCR. The original pipeline was this. The number of nucleated cells in each sample was estimated from the amplification of reference gene primers within the assay. To quantify the absolute abundance of each unique TCRbeta CDR3 rearrangement, sequence reads were collapsed and filtered. Productive Simpson clonality was computed per sample as the square root of Simpson's diversity index over productive rearrangements. Held by TCRdb, this immuneACCESS table contains in-frame sequences only and omits some clones. Under half of the omission traces to an unresolved V gene where checked; the cause of the rest is unknown. Clone size and the V and J calls come from that table; the DNA yielded D and trimming. This sample holds about 230,000 clones; 70% to 90% were observed only once. The top ten clonotypes cover roughly 2.4% of the sample.

Participants in the prospective study were enrolled through a virtual design, were aged about 18 to 89 years, and lived in 20 to 30 United States geographic areas. Cohort assignment in the prospective study relied on participant-reported clinical history from a screening survey and a study questionnaire. Each participant in the prospective study had whole blood, serum and a nasopharyngeal or oropharyngeal swab collected by mobile phlebotomists. Prospective study participants could optionally give additional blood draws and questionnaires over a roughly 2-month period. Before DNA extraction, blood samples from the prospective study were shipped at room temperature or frozen. V trim: 4 bases; J trim: 6 bases; unmatched bases: 5. Sequences SGHRS (CDR1) and YFSETQ (CDR2) are obtained from the germline V gene. Counted from cysteine to phenylalanine, this CDR3 has 13 amino acids. Only CDR3 DNA remains: 39 bases, in frame from the first base.

What the study reported, not specific to this receptor: How much clinical and demographic metadata was included differed by source and by participant, and the metadata was provided uncurated.

This clonotype originated in a woman aged 35 to 49 with acute COVID-19. The material sequenced was PBMCs or T cells enriched from blood (not recorded which). The chain employs TRBV5-1 and TRBJ2-7; TRBD2 lines up with 9 middle nucleotides. This receptor has the CDR3 CASSPSGDFEQYF. The base sequence is TGCGCCAGCAGCCCTAGCGGGGATTTCGAGCAGTACTTC. Here the CDR3 is joined to the reference TRBV5-1 and TRBJ2-7 genes, and the full variable domain is: KAGVTQTPRYLIKTRGQQVTLSCSPISGHRSVSWYQQTPGQGLQFLFEYFSETQRNKGNFPGRFSGRQFSNSRSEMNVSTLELGDSALYLCASSPSGDFEQYFGPGTRLTVT.